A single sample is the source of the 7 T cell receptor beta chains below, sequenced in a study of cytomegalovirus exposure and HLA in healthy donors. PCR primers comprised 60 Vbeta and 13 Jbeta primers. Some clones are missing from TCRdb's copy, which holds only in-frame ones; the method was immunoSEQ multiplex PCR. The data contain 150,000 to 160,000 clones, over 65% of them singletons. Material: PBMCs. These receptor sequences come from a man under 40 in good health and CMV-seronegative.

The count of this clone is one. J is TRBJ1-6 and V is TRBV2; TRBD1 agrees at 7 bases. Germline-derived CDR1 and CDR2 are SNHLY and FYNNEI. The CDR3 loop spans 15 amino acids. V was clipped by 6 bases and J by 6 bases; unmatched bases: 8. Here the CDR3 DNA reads TGTGCCAGCAGAGTGGACAGGACGGCTAATTCACCCCTCCACTTT. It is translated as CASRVDRTANSPLHF. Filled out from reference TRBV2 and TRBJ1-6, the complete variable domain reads EPEVTQTPSHQVTQMGQEVILRCVPISNHLYFYWYRQILGQKVEFLVSFYNNEISEKSEIFDDQFSVERPDGSNFTLKIRSTKLEDSAMYFCASRVDRTANSPLHFGNGTRLTVT.

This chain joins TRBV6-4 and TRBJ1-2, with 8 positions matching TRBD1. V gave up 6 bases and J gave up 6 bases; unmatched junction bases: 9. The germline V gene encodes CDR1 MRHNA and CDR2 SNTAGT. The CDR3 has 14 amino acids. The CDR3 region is CASSPSTGENGYTF. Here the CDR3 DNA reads TGTGCCAGCAGCCCCTCGACAGGGGAGAATGGCTACACCTTC.

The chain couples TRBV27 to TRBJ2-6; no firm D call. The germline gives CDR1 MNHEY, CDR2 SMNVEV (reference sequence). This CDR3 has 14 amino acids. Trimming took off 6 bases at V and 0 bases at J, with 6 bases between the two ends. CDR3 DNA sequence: TGTGCCAGCAGCCTTAGCTCTGGGGCCAACGTCCTGACTTTC. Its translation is CASSLSSGANVLTF.

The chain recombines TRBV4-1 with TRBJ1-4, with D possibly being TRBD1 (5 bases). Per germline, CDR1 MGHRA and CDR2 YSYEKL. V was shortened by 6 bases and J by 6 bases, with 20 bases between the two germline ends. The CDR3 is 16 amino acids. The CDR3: CASRPQGGTGYEKLFF. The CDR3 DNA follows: TGCGCCAGCAGACCCCAGGGCGGGACGGGGTATGAAAAACTGTTTTTT.

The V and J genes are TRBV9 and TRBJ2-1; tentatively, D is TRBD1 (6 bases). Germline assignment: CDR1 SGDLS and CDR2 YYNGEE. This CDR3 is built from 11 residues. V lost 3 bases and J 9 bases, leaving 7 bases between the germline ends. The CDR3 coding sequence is TGTGCCAGCAGCGAAGGGGGTGAGCAGTTCTTC. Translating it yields CASSEGGEQFF. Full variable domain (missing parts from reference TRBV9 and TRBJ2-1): DSGVTQTPKHLITATGQRVTLRCSPRSGDLSVYWYQQSLDQGLQFLIQYYNGEERAKGNILERFSAQQFPDLHSELNLSSLELGDSALYFCASSEGGEQFFGPGTRLTVL.

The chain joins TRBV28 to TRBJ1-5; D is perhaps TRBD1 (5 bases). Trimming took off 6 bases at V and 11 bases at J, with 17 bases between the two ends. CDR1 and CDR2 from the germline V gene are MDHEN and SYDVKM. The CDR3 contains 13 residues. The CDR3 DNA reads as TGTGCCAGCAGACCTGTGGCAGGGTCGTCCCAGCATTTT. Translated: CASRPVAGSSQHF.

Here the CDR3 DNA reads TGCGCCAGCAGCCAAGATAGGAGAAGCGGGGGTGAGCAGTTCTTC. This gives the protein CASSQDRRSGGEQFF. The chain couples TRBV4-3 to TRBJ2-1; TRBD2 aligns across 8 bases. V gave up 0 bases and J gave up 9 bases; unmatched junction bases: 7. CDR3 length equals 15 residues. CDR1 is LGHNA and CDR2 is YSLEER in the germline V gene.